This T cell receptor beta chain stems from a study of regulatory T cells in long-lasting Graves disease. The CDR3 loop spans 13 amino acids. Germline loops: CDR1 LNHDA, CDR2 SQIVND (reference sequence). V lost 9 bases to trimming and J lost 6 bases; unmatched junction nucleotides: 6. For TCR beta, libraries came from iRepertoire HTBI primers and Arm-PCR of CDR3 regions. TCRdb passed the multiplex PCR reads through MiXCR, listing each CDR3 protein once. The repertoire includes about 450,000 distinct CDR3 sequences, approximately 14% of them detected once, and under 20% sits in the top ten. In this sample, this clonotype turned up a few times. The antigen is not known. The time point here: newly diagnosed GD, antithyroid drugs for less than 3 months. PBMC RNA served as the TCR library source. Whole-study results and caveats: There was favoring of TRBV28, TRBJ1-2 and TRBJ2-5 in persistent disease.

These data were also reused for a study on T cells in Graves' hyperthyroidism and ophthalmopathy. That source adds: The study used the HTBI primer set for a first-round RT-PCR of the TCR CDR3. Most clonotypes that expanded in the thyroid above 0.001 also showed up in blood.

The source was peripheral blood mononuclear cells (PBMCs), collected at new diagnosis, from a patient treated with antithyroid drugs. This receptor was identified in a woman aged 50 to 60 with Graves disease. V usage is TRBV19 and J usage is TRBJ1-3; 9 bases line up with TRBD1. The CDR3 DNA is TGTGCCAGACGCCGGGACAGGGAAAACACCATATATTTT. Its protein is CARRRDRENTIYF.